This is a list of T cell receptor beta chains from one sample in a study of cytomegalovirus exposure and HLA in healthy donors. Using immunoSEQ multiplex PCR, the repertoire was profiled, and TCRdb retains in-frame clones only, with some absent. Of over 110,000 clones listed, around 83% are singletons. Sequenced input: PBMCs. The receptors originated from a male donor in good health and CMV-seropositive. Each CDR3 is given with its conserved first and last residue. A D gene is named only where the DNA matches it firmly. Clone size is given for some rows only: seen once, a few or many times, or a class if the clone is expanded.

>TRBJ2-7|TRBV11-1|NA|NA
TGTGCCAGCAGCCCCGAACGGGGTCTGCGGGGACCCTCCTACGAGCAGTACTTC
CASSPERGLRGPSYEQYF
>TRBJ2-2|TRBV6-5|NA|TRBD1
TGTGCCAGCAGATCCGGGACAGGGGGTATCGGGGAGCTGTTTTTT
CASRSGTGGIGELFF
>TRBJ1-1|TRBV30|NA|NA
TGTGCCTGGAGTGTACGGGGGACTGAAGCTTTCTTT
CAWSVRGTEAFF
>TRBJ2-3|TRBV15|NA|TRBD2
TGTGCCACCAGCAGAGATATACCCCTAGCGGGGTGGGGCACAGATACGCAGTATTTT
CATSRDIPLAGWGTDTQYF
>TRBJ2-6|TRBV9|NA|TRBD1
TGTGCCAGCAGCGTACAGGGGGCTCCCACCTGGGTTACTGGGGCCAACGTCCTGACTTTC
CASSVQGAPTWVTGANVLTF
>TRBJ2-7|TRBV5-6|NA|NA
TGTGCCAGCAGCTTGATACCAGCGGACTACGAGCAGTACTTC
CASSLIPADYEQYF
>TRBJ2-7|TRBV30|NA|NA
TGTGCCTGGGGACATGCCAACGAGCAGTACTTC
CAWGHANEQYF
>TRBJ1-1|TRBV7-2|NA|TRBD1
TGTGCCAGCAGCTTTGGACAGGGAACGGAGGCTTTCTTT
CASSFGQGTEAFF
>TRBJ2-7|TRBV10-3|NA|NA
TGTGCCATCAGTGGATCCCAGACGGCGGGCGAGCAGTACTTC
CAISGSQTAGEQYF
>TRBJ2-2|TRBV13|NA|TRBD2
TGTGCCAGCAGCTTTCAGCGGGAGGTGGTCGGGGAGCTGTTTTTT
CASSFQREVVGELFF
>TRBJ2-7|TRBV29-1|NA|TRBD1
TGCAGCGTTAAATGGGAAAGGACAGGGATCGGCTACGAGCAGTACTTC
CSVKWERTGIGYEQYF
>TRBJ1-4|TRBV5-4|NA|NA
TGTGCCAGCAGCAAAGAGTATAACGGGGAAAAACTGTTTTTT
CASSKEYNGEKLFF
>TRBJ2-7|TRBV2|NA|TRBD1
TGTGCCAGCAGTGAAGCCCCGGGACAGGGCGGATACGAGCAGTACTTC
CASSEAPGQGGYEQYF
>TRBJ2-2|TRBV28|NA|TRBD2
TGTGCCAGCAGTTTATGGACCGGGACTAGCGGGTTAAACACCGGGGAGCTGTTTTTT
CASSLWTGTSGLNTGELFF
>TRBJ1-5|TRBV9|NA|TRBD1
TGTGCCAGCAGCTCAGACAGGGCTTTCAATCAGCCCCAGCATTTT
CASSSDRAFNQPQHF
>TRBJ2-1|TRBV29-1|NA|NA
TGCAGCGTTTATCTCTACAATGAGCAGTTCTTC
CSVYLYNEQFF
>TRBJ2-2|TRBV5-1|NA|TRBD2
TGCGCCAGCAGCAAGCGGGAACAGAACACCGGGGAGCTGTTTTTT
CASSKREQNTGELFF
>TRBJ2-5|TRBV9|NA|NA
TGTGCCAGCAGCAAGAGGTCCAGCCCTGAGACCCAGTACTTC
CASSKRSSPETQYF
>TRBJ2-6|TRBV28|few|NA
TGTGCCAGCAGTACAGGGGGGGACGGGGCCAACGTCCTGACTTTC
CASSTGGDGANVLTF
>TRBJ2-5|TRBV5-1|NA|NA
TGCGCCAGCAGCCCGGCAGACAGGTTACAAGAGACCCAGTACTTC
CASSPADRLQETQYF
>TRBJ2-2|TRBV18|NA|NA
TGTGCCAGCTCCTCCCACCCGGGGATATTGGCCGGGGAGCTGTTTTTT
CASSSHPGILAGELFF
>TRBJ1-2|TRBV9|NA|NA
TGTGCCAGCAGCCCAGATACGGGGTATTACGGCTACACCTTC
CASSPDTGYYGYTF
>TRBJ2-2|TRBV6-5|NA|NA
TGTGCCAGCAGTTACTCGTCGCAGGGAACCGGGGAGCTGTTTTTT
CASSYSSQGTGELFF
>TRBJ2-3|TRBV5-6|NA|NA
TGTGCCAGCAGCTTGGGGGCCGGCACAGATACGCAGTATTTT
CASSLGAGTDTQYF
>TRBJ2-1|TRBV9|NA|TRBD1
TGTGCCAGCAGCCCCAGCCTACCGGGACAGGTCCACAATGAGCAGTTCTTC
CASSPSLPGQVHNEQFF